These 27 T cell receptor beta chains were all obtained from the same sample, sequenced in a study of shared clonotypes between healthy human individuals. Clones were read by immunoSEQ multiplex PCR, and TCRdb kept only the in-frame ones, dropping some. This sample yields more than 500,000 clones, of which approximately 94% are seen a single time; around 0.067% belongs to the top ten. The sample taken for sequencing was naive CD4+ T cells sorted from blood. Subset defined: CD45RA+ positively selected. The receptors were gathered from a woman between 25 and 40 years old in good health.

The gene calls are TRBV2 and TRBJ2-1, with TRBD1 matching 7 bases. This CDR3 spans 14 amino acids. The germline CDR1 and CDR2 sequences are SNHLY and FYNNEI. With 5 bases clipped from V and 3 bases from J, the junction kept 4 bases outside the gene matches. CDR3 region: CASSIRDSYNEQFF. In nucleotides, the CDR3 is TGTGCCAGCAGTATTCGGGACAGCTACAATGAGCAGTTCTTC. Filled out from reference TRBV2 and TRBJ2-1, the complete variable domain reads EPEVTQTPSHQVTQMGQEVILRCVPISNHLYFYWYRQILGQKVEFLVSFYNNEISEKSEIFDDQFSVERPDGSNFTLKIRSTKLEDSAMYFCASSIRDSYNEQFFGPGTRLTVL.

This clone appeared a single time. This chain connects TRBV19 to TRBJ2-7; D not certain. Germline V gene lookup returns CDR1 LNHDA and CDR2 SQIVND (reference sequence). V dropped 5 bases and J dropped 0 bases, with 11 bases sitting between them. This CDR3 comprises 14 residues. Here the CDR3 reads CASSPHRASYEQYF. DNA of the CDR3: TGTGCCAGTAGTCCGCACCGGGCCTCCTACGAGCAGTACTTC.

This chain joins TRBV10-3 and TRBJ2-1; D unresolved. The length of the CDR3 is 15 residues. The V gene's germline CDR1 is ENHRY and CDR2 SYGVKD. V was clipped by 2 bases and J by 0 bases, with 8 bases between them. CDR3 DNA sequence: TGTGCCATCAGTGAGACGCTGCGCTCCTACAATGAGCAGTTCTTC. This gives the protein CAISETLRSYNEQFF.

In the case of this clone: At the DNA level, this CDR3 is encoded by other sequences in the same sample as well. The rearrangement links TRBV28 to TRBJ1-5; D is ambiguous. CDR1 and CDR2 (germline): MDHEN, SYDVKM. The CDR3 is 13 residues long. The ends were cut back, 1 base at V and 6 bases at J, with 7 bases in the middle. CDR3 in amino acids: CASSLFGGQPQHF. The CDR3, as DNA: TGTGCCAGCAGTTTATTCGGAGGTCAGCCCCAGCATTTT. The variable domain in full, completed from reference TRBV28 and TRBJ1-5, reads DVKVTQSSRYLVKRTGEKVFLECVQDMDHENMFWYRQDPGLGLRLIYFSYDVKMKEKGDIPEGYSVSREKKERFSLILESASTNQTSMYLCASSLFGGQPQHFGDGTRLSIL.

The rearrangement uses TRBV2 and TRBJ2-2; D not resolved. The CDR3 has 16 amino acids. Per germline, CDR1 SNHLY and CDR2 FYNNEI. Trimming removed 1 base at V and 7 bases at J, with 16 bases between. CDR3 protein: CASSEEVSALFGELFF. Written as DNA, the CDR3 is TGTGCCAGCAGTGAAGAGGTCTCAGCCTTATTCGGGGAGCTGTTTTTT.

This chain connects TRBV9 to TRBJ1-1; D gene unclear. Trimming took 0 bases from V and 8 from J, leaving 11 bases between them. CDR3 length equals 13 residues. Germline V gene lookup returns CDR1 SGDLS and CDR2 YYNGEE. The chain's CDR3 is CASSVVLRVEAFF. The CDR3 DNA reads TGTGCCAGCAGCGTAGTTCTCCGTGTCGAAGCTTTCTTT.

The genes are TRBV21-1 and TRBJ2-7; the table's D call, TRBD1, has no DNA check behind it. TRBV21-1 is shown as a pseudogene. This CDR3 has 18 residues. The CDR3 sequence: CASSRGGLVSGSTHEQYF. For the CDR3, the DNA is TGTGCCAGCAGCAGAGGGGGTCTGGTGAGCGGAAGTACCCACGAGCAGTACTTC.

In this sample, this clone turned up once. This sequence joins TRBV4-1 and TRBJ2-1; D is perhaps TRBD1 (6 bases). The CDR3 runs 17 residues. Trimming shortened V by 1 base and J by 0 bases, and 13 bases separated the two germline ends. Germline lookup yields CDR1 MGHRA and CDR2 YSYEKL. The CDR3 nucleotides read TGCGCCAGCAGCCAAGTTCTGGGACAAAGCTCCTACAATGAGCAGTTCTTC. Its translation: CASSQVLGQSSYNEQFF.

The chain links TRBV19 to TRBJ1-1, with no clear D. The CDR3 sequence is 14 residues long. CDR1 LNHDA and CDR2 SQIVND come from the germline V gene (reference sequence). Trimming pared 4 bases from V and 2 bases from J, leaving 11 bases between. CDR3 nucleotides: TGTGCCAGTAGTAGCGATCGGATAAACACTGAAGCTTTCTTT. Its protein product is CASSSDRINTEAFF.

As regards this clone: The sample has other DNA sequences that encode this CDR3 too. The V gene is TRBV28, the J gene TRBJ2-7; 7 bases fit TRBD1. V trimming: 6 bases; J trimming: 2 bases; junction bases outside the gene matches: 4. Germline V gene sequence: CDR1 MDHEN, CDR2 SYDVKM. The CDR3 extends over 13 amino acids. CDR3 coding DNA: TGTGCCAGCAGACCCGGGACAGCCTACGAGCAGTACTTC. Its translation is CASRPGTAYEQYF.

The rearrangement uses TRBV19 and TRBJ1-2; D possibly corresponds to TRBD1 (5 bases). CDR3 size: 13 residues. In germline, CDR1 is LNHDA, CDR2 SQIVND (reference sequence). Trimming removed 2 bases at V and 6 bases at J, with 10 bases between. The CDR3 DNA sequence: TGTGCCAGTAGTATAACGAGGGGCCATGGCTACACCTTC. Its protein product is CASSITRGHGYTF.

The V call is TRBV7-6, the J call TRBJ2-2, with TRBD2 as a possible D gene (6 bases). Between the trimmed V and J ends, which lost 8 bases and 4 bases, there was a span of 17 bases. The CDR3 runs to 15 residues. From germline, CDR1 is SGHVS and CDR2 FNYEAQ. The CDR3 sequence: CASGFAEEGTGELFF. The CDR3 DNA sequence: TGTGCCAGCGGTTTTGCGGAGGAGGGCACCGGGGAGCTGTTTTTT.

The genes are TRBV19 and TRBJ2-3; 12 bases align to TRBD2. The length of the CDR3 is 15 residues. Germline CDR1 reads LNHDA; CDR2 reads SQIVND (reference sequence). V lost 4 bases, J lost 4 bases, and 3 bases stayed unmatched. CDR3 nucleotide sequence: TGTGCCAGTAGTACCCTAGCGGGAGGGCCAGATACGCAGTATTTT. Its translation: CASSTLAGGPDTQYF. Full variable domain (outside the CDR3, taken from reference TRBV19 and TRBJ2-3): DGGITQSPKYLFRKEGQNVTLSCEQNLNHDAMYWYRQDPGQGLRLIYYSQIVNDFQKGDIAEGYSVSREKKESFPLTVTSAQKNPTAFYLCASSTLAGGPDTQYFGPGTRLTVL.

The chain recombines TRBV5-4 with TRBJ2-7; 13 nucleotides line up with TRBD2. CDR1 is SGHNT and CDR2 is YYREEE in the germline V gene (reference sequence). The CDR3 runs 18 residues. Trimming at V came to 2 bases and at J to 0 bases, leaving 8 bases not matched to a gene. In nucleotides, the CDR3 is TGTGCCAGCAGCTTAGGACTAGCGGGAGTGTGGGGCTCCTACGAGCAGTACTTC. This sequence encodes CASSLGLAGVWGSYEQYF. Full variable domain (missing parts from reference TRBV5-4 and TRBJ2-7): ETGVTQSPTHLIKTRGQQVTLRCSSQSGHNTVSWYQQALGQGPQFIFQYYREEENGRGNFPPRFSGLQFPNYSSELNVNALELDDSALYLCASSLGLAGVWGSYEQYFGPGTRLTVT.

J is TRBJ2-7 and V is TRBV5-4, with 14 bases matching TRBD2. Germline trimming cut 1 base from V and 3 bases from J; bases unmatched to any gene: 9. Germline lookup yields CDR1 SGHNT and CDR2 YYREEE (reference sequence). This CDR3 comprises 18 residues. In DNA form, the CDR3 reads TGTGCCAGCAGCTTGTGGACTAGCGGGAGGTCTATTAGCTACGAGCAGTACTTC. Translation: CASSLWTSGRSISYEQYF.

This chain joins TRBV9 and TRBJ2-3; TRBD2 is a possible D gene (5 bases). The CDR3 length is 15 residues. Per the germline V gene, CDR1 is SGDLS and CDR2 is YYNGEE. Trimming took off 6 bases at V and 2 bases at J, with 16 bases between the two ends. The CDR3 sequence: CASTEGGSVTDTQYF. CDR3 sequence (DNA): TGTGCCAGCACCGAGGGTGGGTCGGTCACAGATACGCAGTATTTT.

Here the CDR3 reads CAWSVKTGQQYF. CDR3 nucleotide sequence: TGTGCCTGGAGTGTAAAAACAGGACAGCAGTACTTC. This rearrangement joins TRBV30 to TRBJ2-7; D perhaps matches TRBD1 (5 bases). CDR3 size: 12 residues. Looked up from germline, CDR1 is GTSNPN and CDR2 is SVGIG (reference sequence). V lost 0 bases, J lost 8 bases, and 11 bases lay in between.

The genes are TRBV6-1 and TRBJ2-7; no firm D call. V lost 7 bases to trimming and J lost 4 bases, with 17 bases between them. The V gene's germline CDR1 is MNHNS and CDR2 SASEGT. The CDR3 has 14 residues. The CDR3 loop reads CASIGAAKVYEQYF. The CDR3 coding sequence is TGTGCCAGCATCGGTGCAGCGAAGGTGTACGAGCAGTACTTC.

The chain links TRBV4-1 to TRBJ2-3, with D perhaps matching TRBD2 (6 bases). The CDR3 extends over 17 amino acids. Germline CDR1 and CDR2: MGHRA and YSYEKL. V was cut by 4 bases and J by 1 base, with 18 bases left in between. Here the CDR3 reads CASSPLVREVGTDTQYF. For the CDR3, the DNA is TGCGCCAGCAGCCCCCTTGTGAGGGAGGTGGGCACAGATACGCAGTATTTT.

J is TRBJ2-3 and V is TRBV5-1; 7 bases map to TRBD1. Germline values: CDR1 SGHRS, CDR2 YFSETQ. The V segment lost 4 bases and the J segment 1 base; nucleotides outside the gene matches: 6. This CDR3 has 15 amino acids. The CDR3 loop reads CASSRTGERTDTQYF. CDR3 bases: TGCGCCAGCAGCCGCACAGGGGAACGCACAGATACGCAGTATTTT. Full variable domain (missing parts from reference TRBV5-1 and TRBJ2-3): KAGVTQTPRYLIKTRGQQVTLSCSPISGHRSVSWYQQTPGQGLQFLFEYFSETQRNKGNFPGRFSGRQFSNSRSEMNVSTLELGDSALYLCASSRTGERTDTQYFGPGTRLTVL.

The chain joins TRBV7-9 to TRBJ2-3; perhaps TRBD2 as D (5 bases). This CDR3 contains 15 residues. In germline, CDR1 is SEHNR, CDR2 FQNEAQ (reference sequence). The V and J ends lost 2 bases and 2 bases respectively, with 11 bases between them. The CDR3, as DNA: TGTGCCAGCAGCTTATCAAAGCGGAACACAGATACGCAGTATTTT. The encoded protein is CASSLSKRNTDTQYF.

The J gene is TRBJ2-7, the V gene TRBV10-2, with 12 bases that match TRBD2. Germline CDR1 and CDR2: WSHSY and SAAADI. The V gene end was trimmed by 6 bases and the J gene end by 4 bases; junction bases not matched to a gene: 4. CDR3 length: 14 residues. The CDR3 loop reads CASSPLAGGYEQYF. The CDR3 nucleotides read TGCGCCAGCAGCCCCCTAGCGGGAGGGTACGAGCAGTACTTC.

V is TRBV9 and J is TRBJ2-7, with a possible D match to TRBD1 (5 bases). V was trimmed by 2 bases and J by 3 bases, leaving 12 bases between them. This CDR3 comprises 14 residues. Per germline, CDR1 SGDLS and CDR2 YYNGEE. The chain's CDR3 is CASSVGQGFYEQYF. In DNA, the CDR3 is TGTGCCAGCAGCGTTGGGCAGGGTTTCTACGAGCAGTACTTC.

The chain links TRBV28 to TRBJ2-5; D gene uncertain. Germline V gene data show CDR1 as MDHEN and CDR2 as SYDVKM. The germline V and J ends were trimmed by 6 bases and 7 bases, with 9 bases remaining between them. This CDR3 region has 11 residues. The CDR3 nucleotides read TGTGCCAGCAGCCCTCGCAGGACCCAGTACTTC. Its protein is CASSPRRTQYF. Full variable domain (outside the CDR3, taken from reference TRBV28 and TRBJ2-5): DVKVTQSSRYLVKRTGEKVFLECVQDMDHENMFWYRQDPGLGLRLIYFSYDVKMKEKGDIPEGYSVSREKKERFSLILESASTNQTSMYLCASSPRRTQYFGPGTRLLVL.

The chain employs TRBV28 and TRBJ2-7, with 7 bases matching TRBD1. J gave up 3 bases and V 5 bases, and 7 bases lay outside the gene matches. Germline-derived CDR1 and CDR2 are MDHEN and SYDVKM. The CDR3 runs 14 residues. The CDR3 DNA follows: TGTGCCAGCAGTGTTCGACAGGGTCTCTACGAGCAGTACTTC. It codes for CASSVRQGLYEQYF.

V is TRBV10-3 and J is TRBJ1-2; 8 bases align to TRBD1. The CDR3 is made up of 17 amino acids. With 7 bases clipped from V and 2 bases from J, the junction kept 15 bases outside the gene matches. Germline CDR1 and CDR2: ENHRY and SYGVKD. The CDR3 nucleotides read TGTGCCATCATTACAAAGGACAGGGCGCCGGGGAACTATGGCTACACCTTC. Its translation is CAIITKDRAPGNYGYTF.

Of note for this clone: One end of the junction is discordant with germline, which a read error may explain. J is TRBJ2-3 and V is TRBV2; no reliable D call. From germline, CDR1 is SNHLY and CDR2 FYNNEI. This CDR3 spans 12 amino acids. CDR3 sequence: CASREDGDTQYF. The CDR3 coding sequence is TGTGCCAGCAGGGAAGACGGAGATACGCAGTATTTT.